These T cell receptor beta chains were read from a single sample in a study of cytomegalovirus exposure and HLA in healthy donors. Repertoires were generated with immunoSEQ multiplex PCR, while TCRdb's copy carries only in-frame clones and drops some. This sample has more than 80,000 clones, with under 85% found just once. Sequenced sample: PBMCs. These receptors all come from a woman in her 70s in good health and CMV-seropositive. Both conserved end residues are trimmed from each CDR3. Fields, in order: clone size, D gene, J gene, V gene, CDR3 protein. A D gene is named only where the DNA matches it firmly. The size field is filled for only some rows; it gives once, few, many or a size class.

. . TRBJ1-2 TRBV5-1 ASSTSGGYT
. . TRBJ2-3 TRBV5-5 ASSLGGRGGDTQY
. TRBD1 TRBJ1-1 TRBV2 ASSITGQGYTEAF
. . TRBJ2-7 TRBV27 ASRSGFYEQY
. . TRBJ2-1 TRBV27 ASSLSMGSSYNEQF
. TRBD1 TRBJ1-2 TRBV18 ASSRPTGDGRNYGYT
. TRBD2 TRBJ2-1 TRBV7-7 ASSPGLPNEQF
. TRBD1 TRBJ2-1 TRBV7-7 ASSPFGLDRALRGSYNEQF
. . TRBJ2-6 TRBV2 ASSELAQLSGANGLT
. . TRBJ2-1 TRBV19 ASSKLEVRNEQF
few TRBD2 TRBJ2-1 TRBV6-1 ASGLAGKNEQF
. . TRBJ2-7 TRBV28 ASGTVFYEQY
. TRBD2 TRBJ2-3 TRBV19 ASSSGLAGGGTDTQY
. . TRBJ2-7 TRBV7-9 SSSSTLLDPLSYEQY
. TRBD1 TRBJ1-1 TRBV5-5 ASSYDRGTEAF
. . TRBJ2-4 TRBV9 ASSPQGQGNIQY
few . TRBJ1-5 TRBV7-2 ASSLVGVGQPQH
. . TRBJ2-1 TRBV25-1 ASRTLYEQF
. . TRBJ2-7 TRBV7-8 ASSSRQVSEQY
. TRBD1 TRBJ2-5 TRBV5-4 VSRRQGAETQY
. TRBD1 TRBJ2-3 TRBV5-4 ASSVGQGADTQY
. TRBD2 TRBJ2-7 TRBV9 ASSVGLAVRGLSYEQY
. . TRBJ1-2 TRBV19 ASSTGLTAYGYT
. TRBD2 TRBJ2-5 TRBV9 ASSVVASGPETQY
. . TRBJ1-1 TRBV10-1 ASSGGSQNTEAF
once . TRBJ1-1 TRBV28 ASKWSTEAF
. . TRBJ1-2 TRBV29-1 SVEAGRGYGYT
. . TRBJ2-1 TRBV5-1 ASSLVGLTYNEQF
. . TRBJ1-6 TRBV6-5 ASSYYAGAYNSPLH
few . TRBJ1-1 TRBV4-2 ASSPSIGSMNTEAF
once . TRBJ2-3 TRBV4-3 ASSQAPSGPNTDTQY
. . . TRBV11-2 ASSLGGSRVEQY
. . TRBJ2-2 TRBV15 ATSTLQGGVGELF
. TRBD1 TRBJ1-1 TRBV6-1 ASSKDRPMNTEAF
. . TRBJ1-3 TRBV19 ASSIGADTIY
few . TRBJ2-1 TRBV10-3 AISPNRDNEQF
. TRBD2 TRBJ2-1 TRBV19 ASSMVLAGYNEQF
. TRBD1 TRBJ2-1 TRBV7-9 ASSLTGGSVRDEQF
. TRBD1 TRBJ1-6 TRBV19 ASSILTGEDSPLH
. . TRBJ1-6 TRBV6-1 ASRQQLYNSPLH
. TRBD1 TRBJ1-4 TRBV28 ASSQQGVREKLF
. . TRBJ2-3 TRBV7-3 ASSFLAGSTDTQY
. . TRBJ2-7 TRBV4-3 ASSQDLSRAITYEQY
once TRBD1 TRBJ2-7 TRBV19 ASSNTGGLAYEQY
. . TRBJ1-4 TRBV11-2 ASSLTGATNEKLF
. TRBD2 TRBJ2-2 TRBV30 AWSGVAGTGELF
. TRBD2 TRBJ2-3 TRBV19 ASSSGGVPDTQY
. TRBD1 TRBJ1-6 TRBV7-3 ASSLEGQANSPLH
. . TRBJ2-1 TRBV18 ASSPIAGSNEQF
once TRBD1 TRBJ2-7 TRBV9 ASSGGQGWYEQY
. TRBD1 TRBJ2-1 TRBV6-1 ASSQGVNEQF
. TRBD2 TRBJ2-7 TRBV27 ASSGAGLAAYEQY
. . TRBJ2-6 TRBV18 ASSPNRASGANVLT
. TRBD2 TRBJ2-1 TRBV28 ASSLLTSGRGEQF